These 28 T cell receptor beta chains share one sample of origin, sequenced in a study of T cell clonotyping in hematopoietic cell transplantation. This table comes from immunoSEQ multiplex PCR, and its TCRdb copy is limited to in-frame clones, with some not included. The profile shows approximately 11,000 clones, roughly 90% of them singletons. As for time point: recipient sample about 28 days before transplant, after cytoreduction. Sequences were derived from peripheral blood mononuclear cells, sampled before stem cell transplant. The source of these receptors is a woman in her thirties or forties with acute myeloid leukemia. Some clones in this sample may be carry-over from other donors' samples.

The gene calls are TRBV4-3 and TRBJ1-2; maybe TRBD1 (5 bases). V lost 4 bases and J 7 bases, leaving 22 bases between the germline ends. Germline V gene lookup returns CDR1 LGHNA and CDR2 YSLEER. CDR3 length: 16 residues. DNA of the CDR3: TGCGCCAGCAGCCGGACCACAGGAAGCGAAACCCGTGGCTACACCTTC. Protein: CASSRTTGSETRGYTF.

V gene TRBV2 combines with J gene TRBJ2-2, with TRBD2 as a possible D gene (6 bases). This CDR3 has 16 residues. The germline V and J ends were trimmed by 3 bases and 6 bases, with 17 bases remaining between them. CDR1 is SNHLY, CDR2 FYNNEI, per germline. The CDR3 nucleotides read TGTGCCAGCAGTGAGGAATCAAAGCGACTAGCCGGGGAGCTGTTTTTT. It encodes CASSEESKRLAGELFF.

This clone appeared a single time. The chain employs TRBV28 and TRBJ2-3; D call uncertain. CDR3 length: 12 residues. CDR1 is MDHEN and CDR2 is SYDVKM in the germline V gene. V was cut by 7 bases and J by 6 bases, with 11 bases left in between. In DNA form, the CDR3 reads TGTGCCAGCAAAAAGGTTTTGGATACGCAGTATTTT. Translated: CASKKVLDTQYF.

The chain combines TRBV5-6 with TRBJ1-2; possible D gene TRBD1, 6 bases. The germline V gene encodes CDR1 SGHDT and CDR2 YYEEEE. With 4 bases removed from V and 5 bases from J, the gap between germline ends came to 12 bases. The CDR3 has 13 amino acids. CDR3 coding DNA: TGTGCCAGCAGCCAGGGGAGTACTTATGGCTACACCTTC. Its protein product is CASSQGSTYGYTF.

The rearrangement joins TRBV5-8 to TRBJ2-5; 10 positions agree with TRBD2. Germline CDR1 and CDR2: SGHTS and YDEGEE. V shed 0 bases, J shed 3 bases, and the junction held 8 bases outside the gene matches. The CDR3 covers 17 residues. CDR3: CASSLGLAGVWEETQYF. The CDR3 DNA reads as TGTGCCAGCAGCTTGGGCCTAGCGGGAGTTTGGGAAGAGACCCAGTACTTC.

The V call is TRBV4-3, the J call TRBJ2-1, with D possibly being TRBD1 or TRBD2 (6 bases each). The CDR3 spans 16 residues. V was clipped by 0 bases and J by 0 bases, with 9 bases between them. Germline lookup yields CDR1 LGHNA and CDR2 YSLEER. The chain's CDR3 is CASSQDRGVSYNEQFF. CDR3 bases: TGCGCCAGCAGCCAAGATAGGGGGGTCTCCTACAATGAGCAGTTCTTC.

This chain links TRBV19 with TRBJ1-1; a possible D gene is TRBD1 (5 bases). Trimming removed 3 bases at V and 0 bases at J, with 11 bases between. This CDR3 spans 15 amino acids. Per the germline V gene, CDR1 is LNHDA and CDR2 is SQIVND (reference sequence). The CDR3 here is CASSMPGRMNTEAFF. The CDR3 DNA follows: TGTGCCAGTAGTATGCCGGGACGGATGAACACTGAAGCTTTCTTT.

The genes are TRBV30 and TRBJ2-3; perhaps TRBD2 as D (6 bases). This CDR3 spans 14 amino acids. V lost 4 bases, J lost 5 bases, and 16 bases lay in between. Per germline, CDR1 GTSNPN and CDR2 SVGIG (reference sequence). The CDR3 is CAWMTGVSGDTQYF. The CDR3 nucleotides are TGTGCCTGGATGACGGGAGTTTCTGGAGATACGCAGTATTTT.

The rearrangement uses TRBV7-3 and TRBJ2-4; a possible D gene is TRBD2 (6 bases). V dropped 4 bases and J dropped 8 bases, with 12 bases sitting between them. CDR1 is SGHTA and CDR2 is FQGTGA in the germline V gene. CDR3 size: 13 residues. In DNA form, the CDR3 reads TGTGCCAGCAGCTCCCAGACGGGGGACATTCAGTACTTC. Its protein is CASSSQTGDIQYF. Full variable domain (rest looked up from reference TRBV7-3 and TRBJ2-4): GAGVSQTPSNKVTEKGKYVELRCDPISGHTALYWYRQSLGQGPEFLIYFQGTGAADDSGLPNDRFFAVRPEGSVSTLKIQRTERGDSAVYLCASSSQTGDIQYFGAGTRLSVL.

This chain connects TRBV28 to TRBJ1-3; unclear D gene. The CDR3 is 13 residues long. Per the germline V gene, CDR1 is MDHEN and CDR2 is SYDVKM. The V and J ends lost 3 bases and 6 bases respectively, with 9 bases between them. In DNA, the CDR3 is TGTGCCAGCAGTTTTGGTCAGGCAAACACCATATATTTT. Translating gives CASSFGQANTIYF.

The rearrangement joins TRBV2 to TRBJ1-1; 11 bases match TRBD1. The CDR3 extends over 15 amino acids. J was trimmed by 4 bases and V by 4 bases; bases with no gene match: 5. Germline CDR1 and CDR2: SNHLY and FYNNEI. This CDR3 reads CASSGPGTGGTEAFF. CDR3 in DNA: TGTGCCAGCAGTGGCCCCGGGACAGGGGGCACTGAAGCTTTCTTT.

The gene calls are TRBV9 and TRBJ2-7, with 7 bases lining up with TRBD1. Per the germline V gene, CDR1 is SGDLS and CDR2 is YYNGEE. The CDR3 extends over 14 amino acids. V dropped 6 bases and J dropped 0; count of bases not matched to a gene: 6. CDR3 region: CASNSRGSSYEQYF. Here the CDR3 DNA reads TGTGCCAGCAACAGCAGGGGGAGCTCCTACGAGCAGTACTTC.

In nucleotides, the CDR3 is TGTGCCAGTAGTAGCCGACAGGGCCTAGCCCTGGGCACCGGGGAGCTGTTTTTT. It encodes CASSSRQGLALGTGELFF. This sequence joins TRBV19 and TRBJ2-2, with 7 bases that match TRBD1. With V trimmed by 4 bases and J by 4 bases, 15 bases remained unmatched. The CDR3 is 18 residues long. CDR1 is LNHDA and CDR2 is SQIVND in the germline V gene (reference sequence).

V and J are TRBV9 and TRBJ1-1; 9 nucleotides align to TRBD1. Germline V gene lookup returns CDR1 SGDLS and CDR2 YYNGEE. The V segment lost 2 bases and the J segment 4 bases; nucleotides outside the gene matches: 9. The CDR3 is 16 residues long. CDR3 sequence: CASSVRHTGGSTEAFF. CDR3 coding DNA: TGTGCCAGCAGCGTGAGACATACAGGGGGCAGCACTGAAGCTTTCTTT. Together with reference TRBV9 and TRBJ1-1, the CDR3 gives the full variable domain: DSGVTQTPKHLITATGQRVTLRCSPRSGDLSVYWYQQSLDQGLQFLIQYYNGEERAKGNILERFSAQQFPDLHSELNLSSLELGDSALYFCASSVRHTGGSTEAFFGQGTRLTVV.

V usage is TRBV11-2 and J usage is TRBJ1-5; D is uncertain. Trimming shortened V by 1 base and J by 3 bases, and 10 bases separated the two germline ends. CDR1 SGHAT and CDR2 FQNNGV come from the germline V gene. This CDR3 contains 15 residues. The CDR3 coding sequence is TGTGCCAGCAGCTTAGTTTCCGGCTCCAATCAGCCCCAGCATTTT. Translated: CASSLVSGSNQPQHF. The variable domain in full, completed from reference TRBV11-2 and TRBJ1-5, reads EAGVAQSPRYKIIEKRQSVAFWCNPISGHATLYWYQQILGQGPKLLIQFQNNGVVDDSQLPKDRFSAERLKGVDSTLKIQPAKLEDSAVYLCASSLVSGSNQPQHFGDGTRLSIL.

This clone occurred a few times. The gene calls are TRBV5-1 and TRBJ2-7, with TRBD1 matching 7 bases. The CDR3 is 13 amino acids. The J segment lost 9 bases and the V segment lost 0 bases, leaving 6 bases of the junction unmatched. Germline CDR1 reads SGHRS; CDR2 reads YFSETQ. This CDR3 reads CASSLEPGGLQYF. CDR3 nucleotide sequence: TGCGCCAGCAGCTTGGAACCAGGGGGTCTGCAGTACTTC. The complete variable domain, with remaining parts taken from reference TRBV5-1 and TRBJ2-7, reads KAGVTQTPRYLIKTRGQQVTLSCSPISGHRSVSWYQQTPGQGLQFLFEYFSETQRNKGNFPGRFSGRQFSNSRSEMNVSTLELGDSALYLCASSLEPGGLQYFGPGTRLTVT.

The chain recombines TRBV5-1 with TRBJ2-1; a possible D gene is TRBD1 (6 bases). Germline values: CDR1 SGHRS, CDR2 YFSETQ. This CDR3 region has 15 residues. The V gene lost 2 bases and the J gene lost 2 bases, with 11 bases spanning the gap. The DNA of the CDR3 is TGCGCCAGCAGCTTTCCCAGGGGCACCTACAATGAGCAGTTCTTC. Amino acids: CASSFPRGTYNEQFF.

This clone was seen only once. The chain combines TRBV4-1 with TRBJ1-1; perhaps TRBD1 as D (5 bases). The CDR3 consists of 15 residues. Between the trimmed V and J ends, which lost 1 base and 6 bases, there was a span of 15 bases. From germline, CDR1 is MGHRA and CDR2 YSYEKL. CDR3 region: CASSQGGGRVAEAFF. CDR3 coding DNA: TGCGCCAGCAGCCAAGGGGGGGGGAGGGTCGCTGAAGCTTTCTTT.

This clone was counted once. The CDR3 DNA reads as TGTGCCTGGAGTGCCGGGGGGGGGTCTGCCGAGCAGTACTTC. As protein: CAWSAGGGSAEQYF. The chain carries TRBV30 and TRBJ2-7, with 8 nucleotides matching TRBD2. V dropped 1 base and J dropped 6; count of bases not matched to a gene: 8. The CDR3 loop spans 14 amino acids. Germline CDR1 GTSNPN, CDR2 SVGIG (reference sequence).

This clone was counted a single time. The genes are TRBV5-6 and TRBJ2-5; 11 bases agree with TRBD2. The CDR3 has 15 amino acids. Per germline, CDR1 SGHDT and CDR2 YYEEEE. The J segment lost 7 bases and the V segment lost 4 bases, leaving 9 bases of the junction unmatched. The CDR3 nucleotides are TGTGCCAGCAGCCTAAAACTAGCGGGAGTTGTGACCCAGTACTTC. Encoded protein: CASSLKLAGVVTQYF.

This chain links TRBV7-8 with TRBJ2-6; no reliable D call. The ends were cut back, 3 bases at V and 1 base at J, with 19 bases in the middle. CDR1 and CDR2 from the germline V gene are SGHVS and FQNEAQ. The length of the CDR3 is 19 residues. CDR3 sequence reads: CASSLYRHPTESGANVLTF. CDR3 in DNA: TGTGCCAGCAGCTTGTATCGTCACCCGACGGAGTCTGGGGCCAACGTCCTGACTTTC.

V and J are TRBV19 and TRBJ2-1, with D maybe TRBD2 (5 bases). Germline assignment: CDR1 LNHDA and CDR2 SQIVND (reference sequence). The CDR3 length is 15 residues. V was cut by 8 bases and J by 7 bases, with 21 bases left in between. Written as DNA, the CDR3 is TGTGCCAGTTCCTATTCGGGGTTCTATTCTAATGAGCAGTTCTTC. Its translation is CASSYSGFYSNEQFF.

The V and J genes are TRBV27 and TRBJ2-1; TRBD2 matches at 10 bases. The CDR3 extends over 15 amino acids. CDR1 and CDR2 (germline): MNHEY, SMNVEV (reference sequence). The ends lost 5 bases at V and 4 bases at J; junction bases unmatched: 5. This CDR3 reads CASSPRLAGYNEQFF. The CDR3 coding sequence is TGTGCCAGCAGTCCGAGACTAGCGGGTTACAATGAGCAGTTCTTC.

The genes are TRBV4-2 and TRBJ1-2; no reliable D call. The ends were cut back, 0 bases at V and 2 bases at J, with 16 bases in the middle. The CDR3 is 17 amino acids. Germline V gene data show CDR1 as LGHNA and CDR2 as YNFKEQ. The CDR3 nucleotides read TGTGCCAGCAGCCAAGATGGAAACGGAGCGGCGAACTATGGCTACACCTTC. This gives the protein CASSQDGNGAANYGYTF.

This clone was detected once. This chain links TRBV29-1 with TRBJ1-2; TRBD1 matches 9 bases. Germline loops: CDR1 SQVTM, CDR2 ANQGSEA. V lost 2 bases, J lost 7 bases, and 5 bases stayed unmatched. This CDR3 contains 13 residues. CDR3 in DNA: TGCAGCGTTGAACCGGGACAGGGTTCTGGCTACACCTTC. Protein product: CSVEPGQGSGYTF.

This clone was seen a single time. The J gene is TRBJ1-1, the V gene TRBV5-1; a weak D match, TRBD1 (5 bases). V lost 4 bases to trimming and J lost 11 bases, with 18 bases between them. Germline V gives CDR1 SGHRS, CDR2 YFSETQ. The CDR3 is 13 residues long. The DNA for the CDR3 is TGCGCCAGCAGCATCAACCAGGGTCCCCGCGCTTTCTTT. Residues: CASSINQGPRAFF.

The chain couples TRBV12-5 to TRBJ2-7; D ambiguous. Germline V gene lookup returns CDR1 LGHNT and CDR2 FRNRAP. CDR3 length: 16 amino acids. With 1 base removed from V and 2 bases from J, the gap between germline ends came to 15 bases. Here the CDR3 reads CASGLEGFTITYEQYF. CDR3 bases: TGTGCTAGTGGTTTGGAGGGTTTCACGATTACCTACGAGCAGTACTTC.

The rearrangement uses TRBV2 and TRBJ2-5, with a tentative D call TRBD1 (8 bases). The CDR3 loop spans 14 amino acids. Germline V gene data show CDR1 as SNHLY and CDR2 as FYNNEI. Trimming shortened V by 6 bases and J by 3 bases, and 14 bases separated the two germline ends. The CDR3 reads CASRTTGGEETQYF. CDR3 nucleotide sequence: TGTGCCAGCAGAACAACAGGGGGGGAAGAGACCCAGTACTTC.